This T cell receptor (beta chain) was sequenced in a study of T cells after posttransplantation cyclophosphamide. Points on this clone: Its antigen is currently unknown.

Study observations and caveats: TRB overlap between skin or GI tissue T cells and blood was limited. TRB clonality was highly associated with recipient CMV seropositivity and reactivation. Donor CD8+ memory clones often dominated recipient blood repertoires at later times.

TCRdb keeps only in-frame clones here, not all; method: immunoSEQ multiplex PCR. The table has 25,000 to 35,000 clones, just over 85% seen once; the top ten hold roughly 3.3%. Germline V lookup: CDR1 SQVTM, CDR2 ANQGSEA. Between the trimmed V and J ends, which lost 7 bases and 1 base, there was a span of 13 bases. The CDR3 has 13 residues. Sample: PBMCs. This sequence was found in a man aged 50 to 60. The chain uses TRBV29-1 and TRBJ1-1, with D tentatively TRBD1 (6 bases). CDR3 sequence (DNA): TGCAGCGGAACAGGGTTGGGGAACACTGAAGCTTTCTTT. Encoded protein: CSGTGLGNTEAFF.